The 3 T cell receptor beta chains given below trace back to one sample, sequenced in a study of blood T cell repertoires in COVID-19. TCRdb's table, derived via immunoSEQ multiplex PCR, lists solely in-frame clones and lacks some. The data contain approximately 40,000 clones, around three quarters of them singletons. Sequenced material: peripheral blood. All receptors come from a man older than 75 with active or convalescent COVID-19.

This clone was detected only a few times. The rearrangement joins TRBV5-5 to TRBJ2-7, with D possibly being TRBD2 (5 bases). CDR1 is SGHKS and CDR2 is YYEKEE in the germline V gene (reference sequence). CDR3 size: 12 residues. CDR3 in amino acids: CASSFGQAGGWV. The CDR3 coding sequence is TGTGCCAGCAGCTTCGGGCAGGCCGGAGGATGGGTC.

This chain's CDR3 is CASSLGAGALSEQYF. CDR3 bases: TGTGCCAGCAGCTTAGGCGCGGGAGCTCTTTCTGAGCAGTACTTC. The V call is TRBV7-8, the J call TRBJ2-7, with 7 bases matching TRBD2. The CDR3 covers 15 residues. Germline V gene sequence: CDR1 SGHVS, CDR2 FQNEAQ. Unmatched junction bases numbered 10, after V lost 1 base and J lost 7 bases.

The rearrangement uses TRBV18 and TRBJ2-5; TRBD1 agrees at 7 bases. The J segment lost 5 bases and the V segment lost 3 bases, leaving 6 bases of the junction unmatched. The CDR3 is 14 residues long. Looked up from germline, CDR1 is KGHSH and CDR2 is LQKENI. The CDR3 region is CASSPLTGSETQYF. CDR3 nucleotides: TGTGCCAGCTCACCCCTGACAGGGTCGGAGACCCAGTACTTC.